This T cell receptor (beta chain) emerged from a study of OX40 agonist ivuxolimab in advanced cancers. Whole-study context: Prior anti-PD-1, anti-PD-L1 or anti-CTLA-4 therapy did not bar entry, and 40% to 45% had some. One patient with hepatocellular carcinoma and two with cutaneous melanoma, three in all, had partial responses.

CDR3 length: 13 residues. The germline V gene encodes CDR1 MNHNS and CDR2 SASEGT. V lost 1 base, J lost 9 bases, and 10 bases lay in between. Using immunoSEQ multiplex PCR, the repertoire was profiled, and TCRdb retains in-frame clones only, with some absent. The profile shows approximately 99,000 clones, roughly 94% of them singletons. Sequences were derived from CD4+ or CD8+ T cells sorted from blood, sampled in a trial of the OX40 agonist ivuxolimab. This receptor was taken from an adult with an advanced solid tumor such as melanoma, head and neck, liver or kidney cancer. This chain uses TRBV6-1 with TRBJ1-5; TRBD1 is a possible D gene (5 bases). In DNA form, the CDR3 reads TGTGCCAGCAGTGAAGATTTAAGGGGGCCCCAGCATTTT. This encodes CASSEDLRGPQHF.